One sample yielded the 29 T cell receptor beta chains listed below, sequenced in a study of vaccination and CD4 T cells after COVID-19 (dated 2022 in TCRdb). The treatment or condition label, read with the paper, signifies: roughly 11-day PBMC culture with coronavirus spike peptide pools or control peptides (ViraFEST assay). Their target antigens are unknown. The library was made by PCR. This sample was sequenced with an Illumina iSeq 100. At the Johns Hopkins FTIC core, DNA from the cultured CD4+ T cells underwent TCR sequencing with the Oncomine TCR Beta short-read assay. TCRdb handled the public reads itself, with Q25 trimming in fastp and clone calling in MiXCR, and kept productive beta chains. Every CDR3 protein is listed once, alongside the most common genes and DNA of its rows. The sample table records about 26,000 distinct CDR3 sequences; less than 65% of these occur just once. The top ten clones comprise over 4.5% of the sample.

Sequencing input: CD4+ T cells from blood, cultured in vitro. Every receptor here comes from a human donor who had recovered from COVID-19.

The rearrangement links TRBV21-1 to TRBJ1-1. TRBV21-1 is a listed pseudogene. CDR3 length: 14 residues. Here the CDR3 reads CASSITLVGTEAFF. The CDR3 nucleotides read TGTGCCAGCAGCATTACATTAGTGGGCACTGAAGCTTTCTTT.

V gene TRBV5-1 combines with J gene TRBJ2-1, with a weak D call TRBD1 (6 bases). Germline CDR1 is SGHRS and CDR2 is YFSETQ. V lost 4 bases and J lost 3, with 11 bases in between. CDR3 length: 14 amino acids. This CDR3 reads CASSEGQSYNEQFF. In DNA form, the CDR3 reads TGCGCCAGCAGCGAAGGACAGAGCTACAATGAGCAGTTCTTC. Based on the CDR3 plus reference TRBV5-1 and TRBJ2-1, the full variable domain is KAGVTQTPRYLIKTRGQQVTLSCSPISGHRSVSWYQQTPGQGLQFLFEYFSETQRNKGNFPGRFSGRQFSNSRSEMNVSTLELGDSALYLCASSEGQSYNEQFFGPGTRLTVL.

The CDR3, as DNA: TGTGCCAGCAGTCCACGAACAGGGGGCGATCAGCCCCAGCATTTT. Translating gives CASSPRTGGDQPQHF. The chain couples TRBV25-1 to TRBJ1-5; 9 bases are a match to TRBD1. Trimming removed 5 bases from V and 5 bases from J; junction bases left unmatched: 7. This CDR3 has 15 amino acids. Germline lookup yields CDR1 MGHDK and CDR2 SYGVNS. Using reference TRBV25-1 and TRBJ1-5 for the parts outside the CDR3, the full variable domain is EADIYQTPRYLVIGTGKKITLECSQTMGHDKMYWYQQDPGMELHLIHYSYGVNSTEKGDLSSESTVSRIRTEHFPLTLESARPSHTSQYLCASSPRTGGDQPQHFGDGTRLSIL.

This clonotype was picked up a small number of times. J is TRBJ1-5 and V is TRBV2; the D gene is possibly TRBD1 (6 bases). The CDR3 sequence is 14 residues long. CDR1 and CDR2 from the germline V gene are SNHLY and FYNNEI. The V end lost 7 bases, the J end lost 6 bases, and 16 bases lay between the germline ends. Here the CDR3 reads CASTREQGVQPQHF. For the CDR3, the DNA is TGTGCCAGCACGAGAGAACAGGGTGTTCAGCCCCAGCATTTT.

V gene TRBV19 combines with J gene TRBJ2-3; D perhaps matches TRBD2 (6 bases). V was pared by 3 bases and J by 1 base, with 14 bases between. This CDR3 has 16 residues. The germline V gene encodes CDR1 LNHDA and CDR2 SQIVND (reference sequence). CDR3: CASSIRASGGTDTQYF. The CDR3 DNA reads as TGTGCCAGTAGTATCCGGGCCTCGGGGGGCACAGATACGCAGTATTTT.

The chain is built from TRBV20-1 and TRBJ2-7; the D gene is possibly TRBD2 (5 bases). This CDR3 region has 16 residues. V lost 0 bases and J lost 1, with 16 bases in between. The germline CDR1 and CDR2 sequences are DFQATT and SNEGSKA (reference sequence). This chain's CDR3 is CSARDGEGVGSYEQYF. Here the CDR3 DNA reads TGCAGTGCTAGAGATGGCGAGGGCGTAGGTTCCTACGAGCAGTACTTC.

V gene TRBV19 combines with J gene TRBJ2-2, with 11 nucleotides matching TRBD2. V was pared by 6 bases and J by 5 bases, with 8 bases of the junction left unmatched. There are 16 residues in the CDR3. The V gene's germline CDR1 is LNHDA and CDR2 SQIVND (reference sequence). The CDR3 loop is CASRSSASGRTGELFF. The CDR3 bases are TGTGCCAGTAGGAGTTCGGCTAGCGGGAGGACCGGGGAGCTGTTTTTT.

The chain is built from TRBV2 and TRBJ1-1; D unresolved. This CDR3 has 13 amino acids. Germline V lookup: CDR1 SNHLY, CDR2 FYNNEI. Trimming cost V 6 bases and J 4 bases, with 12 bases left between them. Here the CDR3 DNA reads TGTGCCAGCAGGCTACAACTAAGCACTGAAGCTTTCTTT. It encodes CASRLQLSTEAFF.

This clonotype was detected a few times. This chain uses TRBV19 with TRBJ2-3; 9 bases line up with TRBD2. Trimming removed 6 bases from V and 1 base from J; junction bases left unmatched: 2. Germline CDR1 is LNHDA and CDR2 is SQIVND (reference sequence). The length of the CDR3 is 14 residues. CDR3: CASRTSGRTDTQYF. In DNA, the CDR3 is TGTGCCAGTAGAACTAGCGGGCGCACAGATACGCAGTATTTT.

This chain uses TRBV4-3 with TRBJ1-1; D might be TRBD1 (5 bases). This CDR3 contains 15 residues. Trimming removed 4 bases from V and 6 bases from J, with 18 bases in between. Germline CDR1 reads LGHNA; CDR2 reads YSLEER. CDR3 coding DNA: TGCGCCAGCAGCCGAGTATCACAGGCGGGGGCTGAAGCTTTCTTT. This sequence encodes CASSRVSQAGAEAFF.

The V and J genes are TRBV19 and TRBJ2-1; TRBD2 aligns across 11 bases. CDR3 size: 16 residues. Per germline, CDR1 LNHDA and CDR2 SQIVND (reference sequence). V lost 2 bases to trimming and J lost 10 bases; unmatched junction nucleotides: 10. The CDR3 nucleotides read TGTGCCAGTAGTATATGGTCTAGCGGGAGGTCGGACGAGCAGTTCTTC. Protein sequence: CASSIWSSGRSDEQFF.

In this sample, this clonotype turned up a few times. One end of the junction varies from germline; a read error may be responsible. The rearrangement joins TRBV28 to TRBJ1-5; D is undetermined. CDR1 MDHEN and CDR2 SYDVKM come from the germline V gene. The CDR3 extends over 13 amino acids. For the CDR3, the DNA is TGTGCCAGCAGGTTATATAGCAATCAGCCCCAGCATTTT. Its protein is CASRLYSNQPQHF.

The genes are TRBV27 and TRBJ2-1, with a tentative D call TRBD1 (6 bases). The CDR3 consists of 16 residues. V was trimmed by 2 bases and J by 10 bases, leaving 21 bases between them. CDR1 and CDR2 (germline): MNHEY, SMNVEV (reference sequence). The CDR3 nucleotides read TGTGCCAGCAGTTTAAATGGGCAGGGGCCCCAAGTAGAGCAGTTCTTC. As protein: CASSLNGQGPQVEQFF.

The chain is built from TRBV24-1 and TRBJ1-5, with TRBD1 as a possible D gene (5 bases). V lost 9 bases and J 2 bases, leaving 13 bases between the germline ends. The V gene's germline CDR1 is KGHDR and CDR2 SFDVKD. This CDR3 region has 14 residues. CDR3 residues: CATAMAGGNQPQHF. The CDR3 DNA reads as TGTGCCACCGCCATGGCGGGGGGCAATCAGCCCCAGCATTTT.

The V call is TRBV7-3, the J call TRBJ1-2; D ambiguous. Trimming removed 5 bases at V and 7 bases at J, with 14 bases between. There are 13 residues in the CDR3. CDR1 SGHTA and CDR2 FQGTGA come from the germline V gene. CDR3 sequence reads: CASSPGLEGGYTF. In nucleotides, the CDR3 is TGTGCCAGCAGCCCGGGTCTTGAGGGTGGCTACACCTTC.

The genes are TRBV7-8 and TRBJ2-7; a weak D match, TRBD1 (5 bases). The CDR3 totals 17 residues. Germline CDR1 and CDR2: SGHVS and FQNEAQ. V was shortened by 0 bases and J by 3 bases, with 18 bases between the two germline ends. CDR3 in DNA: TGTGCCAGCAGCTTAGCGGCTCCAGGGTCTGGCAACTACGAGCAGTACTTC. The encoded protein is CASSLAAPGSGNYEQYF.

This chain joins TRBV28 and TRBJ1-2, with D perhaps TRBD1 (6 bases). This CDR3 spans 15 amino acids. Germline values: CDR1 MDHEN, CDR2 SYDVKM. The V and J ends lost 10 bases and 4 bases respectively, with 22 bases between them. The CDR3 DNA reads as TGTGCCATCCTCGGAGGGCAGGGGTCGGTCTATGGCTACACCTTC. This gives the protein CAILGGQGSVYGYTF.

V and J are TRBV6-5 and TRBJ1-5; D uncertain. Germline V lookup: CDR1 MNHEY, CDR2 SVGAGI. This CDR3 comprises 15 residues. With 3 bases removed from V and 2 bases from J, the gap between germline ends came to 11 bases. CDR3 sequence reads: CASSYLDGGNQPQHF. CDR3 DNA sequence: TGTGCCAGCAGTTATCTCGACGGGGGCAATCAGCCCCAGCATTTT.

This clonotype occurred a few times. This rearrangement joins TRBV7-2 to TRBJ2-7, with D perhaps matching TRBD2 (5 bases). Trimming took 0 bases from V and 6 from J, leaving 9 bases between them. Germline V gene lookup returns CDR1 SGHTA and CDR2 FQGNSA. The length of the CDR3 is 13 residues. The CDR3 is CASSLAEGSEQYF. The CDR3 DNA follows: TGTGCCAGCAGCTTAGCTGAGGGTTCCGAGCAGTACTTC.

The chain links TRBV20-1 to TRBJ1-2, with 8 bases that match TRBD1. The junction had 4 bases not matched to a gene; V was cut back by 6 bases and J by 7 bases. From germline, CDR1 is DFQATT and CDR2 SNEGSKA (reference sequence). This CDR3 has 11 residues. Here the CDR3 DNA reads TGCAGTGCGATTACAGGGGGTGGCTACACCTTC. It encodes CSAITGGGYTF.

This clonotype turned up a few times. The gene calls are TRBV20-1 and TRBJ2-1; D may be TRBD1 (6 bases). This CDR3 has 16 amino acids. Germline V gene data show CDR1 as DFQATT and CDR2 as SNEGSKA (reference sequence). V was trimmed by 5 bases and J by 0 bases, leaving 17 bases between them. The CDR3 DNA reads TGCAGTGCTGCTACCTCAGGGGCAGGCTCCTACAATGAGCAGTTCTTC. Its protein product is CSAATSGAGSYNEQFF.

This chain connects TRBV12-5 to TRBJ1-1; 7 bases line up with TRBD1. There are 14 residues in the CDR3. V trimming: 6 bases; J trimming: 1 base; junction bases outside the gene matches: 5. Germline CDR1 LGHNT, CDR2 FRNRAP. In nucleotides, the CDR3 is TGTGCTAGTGGCCCCGGGACAGAGAACACTGAAGCTTTCTTT. This encodes CASGPGTENTEAFF.

The chain joins TRBV20-1 to TRBJ1-2; D perhaps matches TRBD1 (5 bases). V shed 6 bases and J shed 4 bases, with 18 bases lying between them. Germline V gene data show CDR1 as DFQATT and CDR2 as SNEGSKA (reference sequence). The CDR3 is 14 residues long. The CDR3 region is CSAQPGGTTYGYTF. The CDR3 DNA follows: TGCAGTGCCCAGCCGGGAGGGACTACCTATGGCTACACCTTC.

The V gene is TRBV11-2, the J gene TRBJ2-3; 9 bases align to TRBD2. The germline gives CDR1 SGHAT, CDR2 FQNNGV. Unmatched junction bases numbered 1, after V lost 1 base and J lost 2 bases. This CDR3 has 15 residues. The chain's CDR3 is CASSLVAGATDTQYF. Written as DNA, the CDR3 is TGTGCCAGCAGCTTAGTAGCGGGAGCCACAGATACGCAGTATTTT.

This clonotype ranks as medium-sized (0.01 to 0.1%). V usage is TRBV27 and J usage is TRBJ2-3, with a weak D call TRBD2 (5 bases). The V end lost 2 bases, the J end lost 2 bases, and 8 bases lay between the germline ends. The CDR3 runs 14 residues. The germline CDR1 and CDR2 sequences are MNHEY and SMNVEV (reference sequence). The CDR3 DNA reads as TGTGCCAGCAGTTTAGAGGGTCCCACAGATACGCAGTATTTT. It specifies CASSLEGPTDTQYF.

The chain employs TRBV2 and TRBJ2-2; 7 positions agree with TRBD1. Germline values: CDR1 SNHLY, CDR2 FYNNEI. The V gene end was trimmed by 7 bases and the J gene end by 5 bases; junction bases not matched to a gene: 7. The CDR3 spans 14 residues. The CDR3 loop reads CASNDRVKTGELFF. The CDR3, as DNA: TGTGCCAGCAACGACAGGGTGAAGACCGGGGAGCTGTTTTTT.

The rearrangement links TRBV19 to TRBJ1-5, with TRBD1 identical over 9 bases. The CDR3 has 13 residues. Looked up from germline, CDR1 is LNHDA and CDR2 is SQIVND (reference sequence). J was trimmed by 6 bases and V by 10 bases; bases with no gene match: 7. CDR3 coding DNA: TGTGCCACCCAGGACAGGGGAAGTCAGCCCCAGCATTTT. It yields the protein CATQDRGSQPQHF.

This chain uses TRBV2 with TRBJ2-1, with TRBD1 as a possible D gene (6 bases). Germline CDR1 and CDR2: SNHLY and FYNNEI. The V and J ends lost 7 bases and 9 bases respectively, with 19 bases between them. CDR3 length: 14 amino acids. The CDR3 nucleotides read TGTGCCAGCACTACGGAGAGCAGGGGCGGTGAGCAGTTCTTC. This codes for CASTTESRGGEQFF.

This clonotype was picked up a small number of times. The chain uses TRBV7-2 and TRBJ1-2, with D unclear. Germline CDR1 is SGHTA and CDR2 is FQGNSA. The V end lost 7 bases, the J end lost 7 bases, and 10 bases lay between the germline ends. The CDR3 has 11 residues. The CDR3, as DNA: TGTGCCAGCACCCTACTCTCTGGCTACACCTTC. This encodes CASTLLSGYTF.